One sample yielded the 26 T cell receptor beta chains listed below, sequenced in a study of blood T cell repertoires in COVID-19. Generated by immunoSEQ multiplex PCR, the TCRdb table keeps only in-frame clones and is missing some. The sample has hundreds of thousands of clones, roughly 84% seen once. The sample comprised PBMCs or T cells enriched from blood (not recorded which). These receptors originate from a woman in her twenties or thirties who had recovered from COVID-19.

This clone was found a few times. V and J are TRBV7-9 and TRBJ1-6; 9 bases align to TRBD1. J gave up 10 bases and V 5 bases, and 12 bases lay outside the gene matches. This CDR3 spans 16 amino acids. The germline CDR1 and CDR2 sequences are SEHNR and FQNEAQ (reference sequence). The CDR3 region is CASSPSSGQGSSPLHF. The CDR3 nucleotides are TGTGCCAGCAGCCCCTCATCGGGACAGGGTTCCTCACCCCTCCACTTT.

The chain links TRBV30 to TRBJ2-2; 7 nucleotides align to TRBD1. The ends lost 6 bases at V and 6 bases at J; junction bases unmatched: 10. CDR3 size: 14 residues. Germline CDR1 GTSNPN, CDR2 SVGIG (reference sequence). The chain's CDR3 is CACFASTGPGELFF. The CDR3 bases are TGTGCCTGTTTTGCCTCGACAGGGCCCGGGGAGCTGTTTTTT.

The V gene is TRBV7-9, the J gene TRBJ2-2; 9 bases agree with TRBD2. CDR3 size: 18 residues. After removal of 5 bases from V and 0 bases from J, the junction contained 10 bases not matched to a gene. The germline V gene encodes CDR1 SEHNR and CDR2 FQNEAQ (reference sequence). The CDR3 DNA reads as TGTGCCAGCAGCCCTATCGGGAGACTAGCGGCGAACACCGGGGAGCTGTTTTTT. Translated: CASSPIGRLAANTGELFF.

The gene calls are TRBV7-2 and TRBJ2-1; D call uncertain. This CDR3 comprises 15 residues. Trimming pared 3 bases from V and 5 bases from J, leaving 14 bases between. Germline CDR1 reads SGHTA; CDR2 reads FQGNSA. The DNA for the CDR3 is TGTGCCAGCAGCTTGCAGGTTAAAAAGAACAATGAGCAGTTCTTC. Protein sequence: CASSLQVKKNNEQFF.

V and J are TRBV18 and TRBJ1-5; 12 bases align to TRBD1. Germline CDR1 and CDR2: KGHSH and LQKENI. This CDR3 has 16 amino acids. The ends lost 6 bases at V and 7 bases at J; junction bases unmatched: 10. CDR3 amino acids: CASSPGQGAFNQPQHF. The DNA for the CDR3 is TGTGCCAGCTCCCCGGGACAGGGGGCGTTTAACCAGCCCCAGCATTTT.

In nucleotides, the CDR3 is TGTGCCAGCTCACCACCCGGGACAGCTAAAGTGCTGGGCTACACCTTC. It codes for CASSPPGTAKVLGYTF. The V gene is TRBV18, the J gene TRBJ1-2; 7 bases match TRBD1. CDR1 is KGHSH and CDR2 is LQKENI in the germline V gene. CDR3 length equals 16 residues. V dropped 0 bases and J dropped 8; count of bases not matched to a gene: 12.

The J gene is TRBJ1-2, the V gene TRBV12-3 or TRBV12-4, with D possibly TRBD1 on 6 matching bases. This CDR3 has 13 amino acids. The V end lost 5 bases, the J end lost 6 bases, and 13 bases lay between the germline ends. The CDR3 nucleotides are TGTGCCAGCAGTATGATTGCAGGGGATGGCTACACCTTC. This codes for CASSMIAGDGYTF.

This clone was counted a single time. The gene calls are TRBV5-1 and TRBJ2-1, with 10 bases fitting TRBD2. Trimming at V came to 0 bases and at J to 9 bases, leaving 6 bases not matched to a gene. In germline, CDR1 is SGHRS, CDR2 YFSETQ. This CDR3 comprises 15 residues. The CDR3 DNA is TGCGCCAGCAGCTTGGCTAGCGGGGGCCCCGGTGAGCAGTTCTTC. As protein: CASSLASGGPGEQFF.

The chain joins TRBV5-6 to TRBJ1-2, with a tentative D call TRBD1 (5 bases). Between the trimmed V and J ends, which lost 0 bases and 7 bases, there was a span of 19 bases. This CDR3 region has 16 residues. CDR1 SGHDT and CDR2 YYEEEE come from the germline V gene. In DNA, the CDR3 is TGTGCCAGCAGCTTGGCCGGGACTGTGGTTAGAGGTGGCTACACCTTC. Its translation: CASSLAGTVVRGGYTF.

The V call is TRBV5-8, the J call TRBJ2-5; 8 bases are a match to TRBD2. V lost 0 bases to trimming and J lost 5 bases; unmatched junction nucleotides: 9. Per germline, CDR1 SGHTS and CDR2 YDEGEE. The CDR3 runs 16 residues. This CDR3 is CASSLAATSASETQYF. CDR3 bases: TGTGCCAGCAGCTTGGCCGCGACTAGCGCGAGCGAGACCCAGTACTTC. The full variable domain, completed using reference TRBV5-8 and TRBJ2-5, is EAGVTQSPTHLIKTRGQQATLRCSPISGHTSVYWYQQALGLGLQFLLWYDEGEERNRGNFPPRFSGRQFPNYSSELNVNALELEDSALYLCASSLAATSASETQYFGPGTRLLVL.

The chain uses TRBV5-6 and TRBJ1-2, with 8 bases identical to TRBD1. V was clipped by 4 bases and J by 5 bases; unmatched bases: 10. In germline, CDR1 is SGHDT, CDR2 YYEEEE. The CDR3 has 15 residues. CDR3 residues: CASSNTGTGFYGYTF. CDR3 coding DNA: TGTGCCAGCAGCAATACCGGGACAGGTTTTTATGGCTACACCTTC.

The chain carries TRBV24-1 and TRBJ1-5; TRBD1 matches 9 bases. The CDR3 is made up of 15 amino acids. The V segment lost 4 bases and the J segment 6 bases; nucleotides outside the gene matches: 6. Germline V gene data show CDR1 as KGHDR and CDR2 as SFDVKD. The CDR3 region is CATSESGTGPQPQHF. As DNA, the CDR3 is TGTGCCACCAGTGAGTCCGGGACAGGGCCTCAGCCCCAGCATTTT.

This chain connects TRBV9 to TRBJ2-3; 9 nucleotides agree with TRBD1. J was trimmed by 3 bases and V by 3 bases; bases with no gene match: 8. The V gene's germline CDR1 is SGDLS and CDR2 YYNGEE. This CDR3 is 16 amino acids long. For the CDR3, the DNA is TGTGCCAGCAGCGGGAGGGGGGGACAGGGAACAGATACGCAGTATTTT. Its protein is CASSGRGGQGTDTQYF. Full variable domain (outside the CDR3, taken from reference TRBV9 and TRBJ2-3): DSGVTQTPKHLITATGQRVTLRCSPRSGDLSVYWYQQSLDQGLQFLIQYYNGEERAKGNILERFSAQQFPDLHSELNLSSLELGDSALYFCASSGRGGQGTDTQYFGPGTRLTVL.

The chain employs TRBV24-1 and TRBJ2-1; the match to TRBD2 covers 12 bases. The junction had 4 bases not matched to a gene; V was cut back by 3 bases and J by 8 bases. The length of the CDR3 is 15 residues. Germline V lookup: CDR1 KGHDR, CDR2 SFDVKD. CDR3 amino acids: CATSDRTSGVDEQFF. CDR3 bases: TGTGCCACCAGTGATCGGACTAGCGGGGTAGATGAGCAGTTCTTC.

A single count supports this clone. The V gene is TRBV7-8, the J gene TRBJ1-5; 7 nucleotides align to TRBD1. The CDR3 has 14 residues. V gave up 3 bases and J gave up 3 bases; unmatched junction bases: 2. The germline V gene encodes CDR1 SGHVS and CDR2 FQNEAQ. CDR3 DNA sequence: TGTGCCAGCAGCTTGACAGGGTTCAATCAGCCCCAGCATTTT. Its protein is CASSLTGFNQPQHF.

CDR3 region: CASSFAGRTVSPLHF. The CDR3 DNA sequence: TGTGCCAGCAGCTTCGCAGGGAGGACGGTTTCACCCCTCCACTTT. This sequence joins TRBV5-8 and TRBJ1-6, with D maybe TRBD1 (5 bases). Germline values: CDR1 SGHTS, CDR2 YDEGEE. This CDR3 comprises 15 residues. The V end lost 2 bases, the J end lost 9 bases, and 15 bases lay between the germline ends. The variable domain in full, with the rest retrieved from reference TRBV5-8 and TRBJ1-6, is EAGVTQSPTHLIKTRGQQATLRCSPISGHTSVYWYQQALGLGLQFLLWYDEGEERNRGNFPPRFSGRQFPNYSSELNVNALELEDSALYLCASSFAGRTVSPLHFGNGTRLTVT.

The V and J genes are TRBV14 and TRBJ2-3, with 8 bases identical to TRBD1. The CDR3 is 15 residues long. J gave up 3 bases and V 1 base, and 3 bases lay outside the gene matches. Per germline, CDR1 SGHDN and CDR2 FVKESK. The CDR3 DNA follows: TGTGCCAGCAGCCAAGGACAGGGGCAGACAGATACGCAGTATTTT. This codes for CASSQGQGQTDTQYF.

This clone showed up just a few times. The sample carries other DNA sequences with the same CDR3. The rearrangement links TRBV5-1 to TRBJ1-1, with D maybe TRBD1 (5 bases). There are 13 residues in the CDR3. Between the trimmed V and J ends, which lost 4 bases and 5 bases, there was a span of 12 bases. Germline values: CDR1 SGHRS, CDR2 YFSETQ. This CDR3 reads CASSLAGETEAFF. CDR3 in DNA: TGCGCCAGCAGCCTCGCGGGGGAAACTGAAGCTTTCTTT.

The chain combines TRBV19 with TRBJ1-4; 9 nucleotides agree with TRBD1. Germline V gene lookup returns CDR1 LNHDA and CDR2 SQIVND (reference sequence). The ends lost 4 bases at V and 4 bases at J; junction bases unmatched: 7. The CDR3 contains 16 residues. CDR3 DNA: TGTGCCAGTAGTACCCCGCCGGGACAGGGTAATGAAAAACTGTTTTTT. This encodes CASSTPPGQGNEKLFF.

The table lists this clone with a count of one. This rearrangement joins TRBV30 to TRBJ1-3; TRBD1 matches 8 bases. Germline-derived CDR1 and CDR2 are GTSNPN and SVGIG (reference sequence). V shed 2 bases, J shed 4 bases, and the junction held 13 bases outside the gene matches. The CDR3 contains 17 residues. In DNA form, the CDR3 reads TGTGCCTGGAGTCTCCACCGACAGGGGAGGCCCGGAAACACCATATATTTT. Translation: CAWSLHRQGRPGNTIYF. Combining the CDR3 with reference TRBV30 and TRBJ1-3 gives the whole variable domain SQTIHQWPATLVQPVGSPLSLECTVEGTSNPNLYWYRQAAGRGLQLLFYSVGIGQISSEVPQNLSASRPQDRQFILSSKKLLLSDSGFYLCAWSLHRQGRPGNTIYFGEGSWLTVV.

This clone was recorded once. V and J are TRBV11-2 and TRBJ2-3, with a tentative D call TRBD2 (5 bases). With 3 bases removed from V and 0 bases from J, the gap between germline ends came to 16 bases. Germline CDR1 and CDR2: SGHAT and FQNNGV. This CDR3 is 17 amino acids long. In nucleotides, the CDR3 is TGTGCCAGCAGCTTCGGGCCGAGCGGATCTAGCACAGATACGCAGTATTTT. Its protein is CASSFGPSGSSTDTQYF.

The chain carries TRBV5-6 and TRBJ2-2; 7 bases match TRBD1. The CDR3 runs to 16 residues. Germline lookup yields CDR1 SGHDT and CDR2 YYEEEE. Trimming took 2 bases from V and 5 from J; bases not matched to a gene: 9. CDR3 sequence (DNA): TGTGCCAGCAGCTTTACAGGGGTCCAGAGAACCGGGGAGCTGTTTTTT. This gives the protein CASSFTGVQRTGELFF.

This sequence joins TRBV10-3 and TRBJ2-5; D uncertain. In germline, CDR1 is ENHRY, CDR2 SYGVKD. V lost 7 bases and J lost 4, with 13 bases in between. The CDR3 length is 13 residues. CDR3 loop: CAITRSVGETQYF. The CDR3 DNA is TGTGCCATCACCAGGTCCGTGGGAGAGACCCAGTACTTC.

The gene calls are TRBV6-1 and TRBJ2-7, with 9 bases that match TRBD2. Germline CDR1 reads MNHNS; CDR2 reads SASEGT. V was clipped by 3 bases and J by 1 base; unmatched bases: 7. This CDR3 spans 16 amino acids. CDR3 region: CASSDLTSGASYEQYF. For the CDR3, the DNA is TGTGCCAGCAGTGACCTGACTAGCGGAGCGTCCTACGAGCAGTACTTC.

The chain links TRBV11-2 to TRBJ1-1, with no clear D. The CDR3 has 14 amino acids. CDR1 and CDR2 (germline): SGHAT, FQNNGV. Between the trimmed V and J ends, which lost 0 bases and 12 bases, there was a span of 17 bases. In DNA form, the CDR3 reads TGTGCCAGCAGCTTAGATTGGGCCACGGGAGGGTCTTTCTTT. The encoded protein is CASSLDWATGGSFF. The variable domain in full, with the rest retrieved from reference TRBV11-2 and TRBJ1-1, is EAGVAQSPRYKIIEKRQSVAFWCNPISGHATLYWYQQILGQGPKLLIQFQNNGVVDDSQLPKDRFSAERLKGVDSTLKIQPAKLEDSAVYLCASSLDWATGGSFFGQGTRLTVV.

The chain links TRBV28 to TRBJ2-1, with 7 bases fitting TRBD2. CDR1 and CDR2 (germline): MDHEN, SYDVKM. The CDR3 consists of 13 residues. After removal of 7 bases from V and 7 bases from J, the junction contained 7 bases not matched to a gene. The CDR3 here is CASNRLAFNEQFF. In DNA form, the CDR3 reads TGTGCCAGCAATAGACTAGCTTTTAATGAGCAGTTCTTC.